Listed below are T cell receptor beta chains from one sample, sequenced in a study of persistence of HIV-infected CD4 T cells. Clones were sequenced by immunoSEQ multiplex PCR, and TCRdb holds only the in-frame ones, with some missing. The sample records under 45,000 clones, approximately 88% being singletons. The antigens of these receptors remain unknown. This sample comprised CD4+ T cells sorted from PBMCs after 18-hour stimulation, obtained from a patient who received antiretroviral therapy. These TCRs come from an adult man with HIV who was CMV-seropositive. The CDR3 runs from the conserved cysteine through the conserved F or W. D genes are given only for firm matches. Rows may omit the clone size; those that give it use once, few, many or a size class.

v_gene	abundance	j_gene	d_gene	CDR3aa	CDR3nt
TRBV28	NA	TRBJ2-7	NA	CASTDRQANYEQYF	TGTGCCAGCACCGACAGGCAGGCGAACTACGAGCAGTACTTC
TRBV2	NA	TRBJ2-1	NA	CASNRESYNEQFF	TGTGCCAGCAATAGGGAGTCCTACAATGAGCAGTTCTTC
TRBV19	NA	TRBJ1-1	TRBD1	CASSRDRGSEAFF	TGTGCCAGTAGTAGAGACAGGGGATCTGAAGCTTTCTTT
TRBV19	NA	TRBJ1-3	NA	CASDSARIQLSGNTIYF	TGTGCCAGCGATTCGGCCCGGATCCAACTCTCTGGAAACACCATATATTTT
TRBV18	NA	TRBJ1-3	TRBD1	CASSLRQGDGNTIYF	TGTGCCAGCTCACTGCGACAGGGCGATGGAAACACCATATATTTT
TRBV20-1	NA	TRBJ2-7	NA	CSATLSREQYF	TGCAGTGCTACCCTTTCGAGGGAGCAGTACTTC
TRBV28	NA	TRBJ1-4	NA	CAISSGTVYEKLFF	TGTGCCATTTCTTCCGGGACGGTTTATGAAAAACTGTTTTTT
TRBV2	NA	TRBJ2-1	NA	CASSRMSSYNEQFF	TGTGCCAGCAGTCGGATGAGCTCCTACAATGAGCAGTTCTTC
TRBV18	NA	TRBJ1-5	NA	CASSPGGIRQPQHF	TGTGCCAGCTCACCAGGGGGAATCAGGCAGCCCCAGCATTTT
TRBV6-1	NA	TRBJ1-1	NA	CASSEAMGAGDTEAFF	TGTGCCAGCAGTGAAGCGATGGGGGCAGGTGACACTGAAGCTTTCTTT
TRBV5-1	NA	TRBJ1-2	TRBD1	CASSTDRDRYGYTF	TGCGCCAGCAGCACCGACAGGGACCGCTATGGCTACACCTTC
TRBV5-3	NA	TRBJ2-7	TRBD1	CARNLGRQGVVEQYF	TGTGCCAGAAACCTGGGTCGACAGGGGGTTGTCGAGCAGTACTTC
TRBV5-1	once	TRBJ2-2	TRBD2	CASSLRLAGYLNTGELFF	TGCGCCAGCAGCTTGAGACTAGCGGGGTACTTGAACACCGGGGAGCTGTTTTTT
TRBV28	NA	TRBJ2-1	NA	CASSYLDVISYNEQFF	TGTGCCAGCAGTTACCTAGACGTGATTTCCTACAATGAGCAGTTCTTC
TRBV7-2	NA	TRBJ1-1	NA	CASSGGGLNTEAFF	TGTGCCAGCAGCGGGGGGGGGTTGAACACTGAAGCTTTCTTT
TRBV15	NA	TRBJ2-2	NA	CATSRGGTHTGELFF	TGTGCCACCAGCAGAGGCGGGACCCACACCGGGGAGCTGTTTTTT
TRBV30	NA	TRBJ1-2	TRBD1	CAWTMGQGAKNYGYTF	TGTGCCTGGACCATGGGACAGGGGGCCAAGAACTATGGCTACACCTTC
TRBV28	few	TRBJ2-2	TRBD1	CASSPRSGTGEIGELFF	TGTGCCAGCAGTCCAAGATCAGGGACAGGGGAAATCGGGGAGCTGTTTTTT
TRBV6-5	NA	TRBJ1-6	NA	CASLDGNNSPLHF	TGTGCCAGTTTGGACGGAAATAATTCACCCCTCCACTTT
TRBV28	NA	TRBJ2-3	TRBD2	CASRVAGGGTDTQYF	TGTGCCAGCAGAGTAGCGGGGGGGGGCACAGATACGCAGTATTTT
TRBV24-1	NA	TRBJ1-5	TRBD1	CATSAQGKTQPQHF	TGTGCCACCAGTGCACAGGGGAAGACTCAGCCCCAGCATTTT
TRBV7-2	once	TRBJ2-2	TRBD1	CASSLLGTGRTGELFF	TGTGCCAGCAGCTTATTGGGGACAGGGCGGACCGGGGAGCTGTTTTTT
TRBV18	once	TRBJ1-4	NA	CASSPPHSRSPSATNEKLFF	TGTGCCAGCTCACCACCACATAGTCGATCACCGTCCGCAACTAATGAAAAACTGTTTTTT
TRBV25-1	NA	TRBJ1-1	NA	CASSGYREGCNTEAFF	TGTGCCAGCAGTGGTTACAGGGAAGGGTGTAATACTGAAGCTTTCTTT
TRBV4-1	NA	TRBJ1-6	NA	CASSLGPVGNSPLHF	TGCGCCAGCAGCCTTGGGCCTGTAGGGAATTCACCCCTCCACTTT
TRBV12-3/TRBV12-4	NA	TRBJ1-3	NA	CASSLSGNTIYF	TGTGCCAGCAGTTTATCGGGAAACACCATATATTTT
TRBV4-1	NA	TRBJ2-2	TRBD1	CASSQDYRGSSGELFF	TGCGCCAGCAGCCAAGATTACAGGGGGTCGTCCGGGGAGCTGTTTTTT
TRBV18	NA	TRBJ2-7	NA	CASSPDILAYEQYF	TGTGCCAGCTCACCCGACATTCTCGCCTACGAGCAGTACTTC
TRBV18	NA	TRBJ1-2	TRBD1	CASSPTGAPTLYGYTF	TGTGCCAGCTCACCGACAGGGGCCCCGACACTATATGGCTACACCTTC
TRBV6-5	NA	TRBJ1-2	NA	CASSFTGRPNYGYTF	TGTGCCAGCAGCTTCACGGGGCGGCCTAACTATGGCTACACCTTC
TRBV10-3	once	TRBJ2-7	NA	CATLPTASSYEQYF	TGTGCCACGCTCCCGACTGCGAGTTCTTACGAGCAGTACTTC
TRBV3-1/TRBV3-2	NA	TRBJ2-6	NA	CASSRAGGTGANVLTF	TGTGCCAGCAGCCGAGCCGGGGGCACTGGGGCCAACGTCCTGACTTTC
TRBV9	NA	TRBJ2-1	TRBD2	CASSFYTGTSGYNEQFF	TGTGCCAGCAGCTTCTACACCGGGACTAGCGGCTACAATGAGCAGTTCTTC
TRBV5-1	once	TRBJ2-7	NA	CASSLPGGYEQYF	TGCGCCAGCAGCCTCCCTGGGGGGTACGAGCAGTACTTC
TRBV3-1/TRBV3-2	NA	TRBJ2-2	TRBD2	CASSSLERGVTGELFF	TGTGCCAGCAGTTCTCTAGAGCGGGGAGTCACCGGGGAGCTGTTTTTT
TRBV3-1/TRBV3-2	NA	TRBJ2-1	NA	CASSLDFRPNNEQFF	TGTGCCAGCAGCCTGGACTTCCGTCCCAACAATGAGCAGTTCTTC
TRBV18	NA	TRBJ1-4	TRBD1	CASSLQGNEKLFF	TGTGCCAGCTCATTACAGGGGAATGAAAAACTGTTTTTT
TRBV2	NA	TRBJ1-5	NA	CASSEPQGNQPQHF	TGTGCCAGCAGTGAACCACAGGGAAATCAGCCCCAGCATTTT
TRBV2	NA	TRBJ2-2	NA	CASRGSGTSTGELFF	TGTGCCAGCAGAGGTTCCGGGACATCCACCGGGGAGCTGTTTTTT
TRBV24-1	NA	TRBJ2-2	TRBD1	CATIGQGTTGELFF	TGTGCCACCATTGGACAGGGAACCACCGGGGAGCTGTTTTTT
TRBV18	NA	TRBJ2-3	NA	CASSPLGKDTQYF	TGTGCCAGCTCACCATTAGGGAAAGATACGCAGTATTTT
TRBV20-1	NA	TRBJ1-6	NA	CSASTGIWGYSSYNSPLHF	TGCAGTGCCAGTACAGGGATATGGGGGTACAGCTCCTATAATTCACCCCTCCACTTT
TRBV4-1	NA	TRBJ2-7	NA	CASSQDRRGPYEQYF	TGCGCCAGCAGCCAAGATCGGCGGGGGCCGTACGAGCAGTACTTC
TRBV9	NA	TRBJ1-2	NA	CASSVEPSNGYTF	TGTGCCAGCAGCGTAGAGCCTTCTAATGGCTACACCTTC